This T cell receptor beta chain was documented in a study of OX40 agonist ivuxolimab in advanced cancers. Findings and caveats of the study: Partial responders treated at 0.1-3.0 mg/kg exhibited clonal expansion among the lowest measured. Circulating CD4+ and CD8+ T cells showed clonal expansion by week 6 at 0.1 to 3.0 mg/kg.

This CDR3 is 13 amino acids long. V gave up 2 bases and J gave up 6 bases, with 10 bases separating them. Germline V gives CDR1 SGHDN, CDR2 FVKESK. The cohort excluded patients with autoimmune disease history or systemic immunosuppression. Comment on this clone: Its antigen is still unknown.

Libraries were prepared by immunoSEQ multiplex PCR; TCRdb keeps only in-frame clonotypes and omits some of them. The top ten clones hold approximately 5% of a sample with under 85,000 clones, just under 80% of them seen once. The input for sequencing was CD4+ or CD8+ T cells sorted from blood, taken in a trial of the OX40 agonist ivuxolimab. The V gene is TRBV14, the J gene TRBJ1-1; no firm D call. This TCR came from an adult with an advanced solid tumor such as melanoma, head and neck, liver or kidney cancer. The CDR3, as DNA: TGTGCCAGCAGCCAAACGGGTGATGCTGAAGCTTTCTTT. Residues: CASSQTGDAEAFF. Full variable domain (outside the CDR3, taken from reference TRBV14 and TRBJ1-1): EAGVTQFPSHSVIEKGQTVTLRCDPISGHDNLYWYRRVMGKEIKFLLHFVKESKQDESGMPNNRFLAERTGGTYSTLKVQPAELEDSGVYFCASSQTGDAEAFFGQGTRLTVV.